This T cell receptor beta chain was retrieved from a study of cytomegalovirus exposure and HLA in healthy donors. J lost 0 bases, V lost 5 bases, and 3 bases had no gene match. In germline, CDR1 is LGHNT, CDR2 FRNRAP. CDR3 size: 15 residues. This PCR relied on a set of 60 Vbeta primers and 13 Jbeta primers. Original processing notes: Later reanalysis found 75 million to 100 million unique TCR beta chains, around 9.9 million of them shared. Using immunoSEQ multiplex PCR, the repertoire was profiled, and TCRdb retains in-frame clones only, with some absent. That table supplies the V and J calls and clone size; D and trimming were determined from the DNA. The table has about 160,000 clones, around four fifths seen once. Study-wide results and limits: Rarity characterized most TCR sequences, yet some public TCRs appeared in many donors.

Among the donors, all were healthy bone marrow donors. Donors were nominally healthy when sampled, though unrecorded immune exposures were likely. As for this clone: The antigen remains unidentified.

This sequence originates from a woman younger than 30 in good health and CMV-seronegative. The gene calls are TRBV12-5 and TRBJ1-3, with TRBD1 matching over 8 bases. The specimen sequenced was PBMCs. DNA of the CDR3: TGTGCTAGTGGTCAGGGGGCGAACTCTGGAAACACCATATATTTT. Translation: CASGQGANSGNTIYF.